This is a list of T cell receptor beta chains from one sample in a study of CD8 T cells in ankylosing spondylitis. TCRdb used MiXCR to reprocess the 5' RACE reads, holding one entry per CDR3 protein. Among about 90,000 distinct CDR3 sequences, about 8.3% were seen once, and the ten largest hold under 35%. The sample comprised blood, either unsorted or a sorted T cell fraction (not recorded which). The receptors originated from a male donor with ankylosing spondylitis. The conserved cysteine and the conserved F or W are not part of the CDR3 here. Each record gives: V gene, J gene, CDR3 protein.

TRBV7-6,TRBJ2-2,ASTLTAEGGPGELF
TRBV3-1,TRBJ1-1,ASSHRTGEDAF
TRBV6-5,TRBJ1-2,ATDTRQRKGYT
TRBV3-1,TRBJ2-1,ASSHGLLDNEQF
TRBV12-3/TRBV12-4,TRBJ2-1,ASSLGKRAYNEQF
TRBV10-3,TRBJ1-1,AISDRGPQQTEAF
TRBV5-1,TRBJ2-7,ASSFGYEQY
TRBV20-1,TRBJ1-5,SARDERGGDGNQPQH
TRBV11-2,TRBJ2-7,ASSWDRGSEQY
TRBV12-3/TRBV12-4,TRBJ2-1,ASSLQKDNEQF
TRBV20-1,TRBJ1-5,SARDPTRGGAGQPQH
TRBV6-5,TRBJ2-3,ASSYVREGTDTQY
TRBV12-3/TRBV12-4,TRBJ2-7,ASTDGTSGPNEQY
TRBV20-1,TRBJ2-7,SASTGWSYEQY
TRBV11-2,TRBJ2-3,ASSSRQEDTDTQY
TRBV20-1,TRBJ2-1,SGGDNNYNEQF
TRBV7-9,TRBJ2-2,ASSLSQNTGELF
TRBV12-3/TRBV12-4,TRBJ2-1,ASTELGLDNEQF
TRBV4-2,TRBJ2-1,ASSQTSGRTYNEQF
TRBV19,TRBJ1-1,ASSTGTGNLPEAF
TRBV4-1,TRBJ2-1,ASSQDGGSYNEQF
TRBV5-1,TRBJ2-1,ASRPPPGSSYNEQF
TRBV7-2,TRBJ2-1,ASSPRRGNEQF
TRBV5-1,TRBJ2-2,ASSYPYSGSRNTGELF
TRBV15,TRBJ1-2,ATSRDQDAPVDGYT
TRBV12-3/TRBV12-4,TRBJ2-7,ASSSSAEQY
TRBV7-2,TRBJ2-1,ASSSSGTDYNEQF
TRBV5-6,TRBJ2-1,ASSFYPTGVFGEQF
TRBV7-2,TRBJ2-1,ASSPRGEQF
TRBV20-1,TRBJ2-3,SAPDAGTDTQY
TRBV3-1,TRBJ2-1,ASSQDPLAGDGNEQF
TRBV12-3/TRBV12-4,TRBJ2-1,ASSLGGVGGDNEQF
TRBV27,TRBJ2-7,ASSLREAWAQY
TRBV15,TRBJ1-1,ATADIRETEAF
TRBV24-1,TRBJ2-7,ATSDRGAVHEQC
TRBV7-9,TRBJ2-1,ASSLLGAGQGLDEQF
TRBV10-3,TRBJ2-3,AINPAENTDTQY
TRBV12-3/TRBV12-4,TRBJ2-3,ASSWALAVTDTQY
TRBV3-1,TRBJ1-5,ASSHGRGGHQPQH
TRBV18,TRBJ2-3,ASSTLTSGRPTGPDTQY